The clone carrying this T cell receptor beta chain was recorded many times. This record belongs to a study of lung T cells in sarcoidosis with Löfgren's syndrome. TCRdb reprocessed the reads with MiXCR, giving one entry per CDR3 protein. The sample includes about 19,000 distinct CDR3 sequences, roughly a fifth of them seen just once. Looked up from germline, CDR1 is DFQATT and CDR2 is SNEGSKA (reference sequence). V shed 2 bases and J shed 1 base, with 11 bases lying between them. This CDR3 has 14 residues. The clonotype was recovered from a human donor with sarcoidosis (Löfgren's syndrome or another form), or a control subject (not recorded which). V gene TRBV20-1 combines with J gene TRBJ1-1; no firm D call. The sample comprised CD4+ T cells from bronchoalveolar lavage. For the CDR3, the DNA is TGCAGTGCTAGAATTCGGGCAGGGAACACTGAAGCTTTCTTT. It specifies CSARIRAGNTEAFF.